This TCR beta chain was sequenced in a study of OX40 agonist ivuxolimab in advanced cancers. About this clone: At one end the junction does not follow the germline gene, possibly because of a read error.

This table comes from immunoSEQ multiplex PCR, and its TCRdb copy is limited to in-frame clones, with some not included. The sample contains about 150,000 clones, roughly 91% of which appear only once. This CDR3 comprises 16 residues. Germline loops: CDR1 SGHTA, CDR2 FQGNSA. The TCR sequence derives from an adult with an advanced solid tumor such as melanoma, head and neck, liver or kidney cancer. The rearrangement uses TRBV7-2 and TRBJ2-1, with 7 bases matching TRBD2. Sequenced here: CD4+ or CD8+ T cells sorted from blood, sampled in a trial of the OX40 agonist ivuxolimab. CDR3 amino acids: CASSLGSSGNYYEQFF. The CDR3 nucleotides read TGTGCCAGCAGCTTAGGCTCTAGCGGCAACTACTATGAGCAGTTCTTC.